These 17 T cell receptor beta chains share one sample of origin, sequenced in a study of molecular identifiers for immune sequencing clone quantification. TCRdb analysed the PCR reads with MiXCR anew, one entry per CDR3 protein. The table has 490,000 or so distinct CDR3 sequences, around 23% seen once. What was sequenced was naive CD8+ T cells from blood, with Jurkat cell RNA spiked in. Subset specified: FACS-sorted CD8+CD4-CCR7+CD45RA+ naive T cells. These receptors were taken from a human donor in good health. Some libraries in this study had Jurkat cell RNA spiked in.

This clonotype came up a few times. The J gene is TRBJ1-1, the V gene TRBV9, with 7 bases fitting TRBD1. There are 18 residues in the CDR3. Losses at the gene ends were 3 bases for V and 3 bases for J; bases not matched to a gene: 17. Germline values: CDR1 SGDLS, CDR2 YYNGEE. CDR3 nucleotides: TGTGCCAGCAGCGAGCCTAAGGAGGGGGCTTTGGTGTACACTGAAGCTTTCTTT. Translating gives CASSEPKEGALVYTEAFF.

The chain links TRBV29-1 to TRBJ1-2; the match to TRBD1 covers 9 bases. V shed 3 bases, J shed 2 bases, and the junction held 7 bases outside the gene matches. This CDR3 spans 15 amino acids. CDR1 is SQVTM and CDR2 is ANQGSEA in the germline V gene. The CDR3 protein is CSVEDGTGINYGYTF. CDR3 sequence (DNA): TGCAGCGTTGAGGACGGGACAGGGATAAACTATGGCTACACCTTC. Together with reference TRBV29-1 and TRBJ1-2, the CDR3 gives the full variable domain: SAVISQKPSRDICQRGTSLTIQCQVDSQVTMMFWYRQQPGQSLTLIATANQGSEATYESGFVIDKFPISRPNLTFSTLTVSNMSPEDSSIYLCSVEDGTGINYGYTFGSGTRLTVV.

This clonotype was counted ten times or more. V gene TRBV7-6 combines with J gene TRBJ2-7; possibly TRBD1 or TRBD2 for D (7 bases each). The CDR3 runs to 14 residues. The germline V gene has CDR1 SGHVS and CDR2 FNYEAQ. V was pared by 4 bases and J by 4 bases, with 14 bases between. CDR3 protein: CASSSPGGVYEQYF. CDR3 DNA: TGTGCCAGCAGCTCCCCAGGGGGGGTATACGAGCAGTACTTC.

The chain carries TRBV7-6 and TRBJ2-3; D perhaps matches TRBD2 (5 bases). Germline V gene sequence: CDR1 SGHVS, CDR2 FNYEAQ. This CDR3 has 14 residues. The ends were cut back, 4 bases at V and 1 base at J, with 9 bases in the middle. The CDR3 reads CASSSIGGTDTQYF. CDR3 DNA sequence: TGTGCCAGCAGCTCCATCGGGGGCACAGATACGCAGTATTTT. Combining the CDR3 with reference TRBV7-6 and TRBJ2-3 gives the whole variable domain GAGVSQSPRYKVTKRGQDVALRCDPISGHVSLYWYRQALGQGPEFLTYFNYEAQQDKSGLPNDRFSAERPEGSISTLTIQRTEQRDSAMYRCASSSIGGTDTQYFGPGTRLTVL.

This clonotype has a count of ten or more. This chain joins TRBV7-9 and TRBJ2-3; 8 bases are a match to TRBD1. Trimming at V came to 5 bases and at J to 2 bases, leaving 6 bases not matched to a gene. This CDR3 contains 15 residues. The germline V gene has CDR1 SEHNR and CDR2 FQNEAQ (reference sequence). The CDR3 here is CASSEGQGPTDTQYF. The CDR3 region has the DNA TGTGCCAGCAGCGAAGGACAGGGACCCACAGATACGCAGTATTTT.

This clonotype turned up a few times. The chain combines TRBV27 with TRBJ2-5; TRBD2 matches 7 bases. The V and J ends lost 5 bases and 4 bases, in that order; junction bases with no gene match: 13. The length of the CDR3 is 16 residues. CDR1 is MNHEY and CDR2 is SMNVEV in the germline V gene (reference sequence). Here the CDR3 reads CASSPLGVAGVETQYF. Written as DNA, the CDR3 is TGTGCCAGCAGTCCTCTAGGGGTAGCGGGCGTAGAGACCCAGTACTTC.

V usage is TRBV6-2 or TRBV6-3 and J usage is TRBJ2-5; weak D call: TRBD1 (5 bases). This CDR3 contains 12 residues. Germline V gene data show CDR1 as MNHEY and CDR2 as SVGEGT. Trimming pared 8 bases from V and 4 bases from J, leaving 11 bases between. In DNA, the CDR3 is TGTGCCAGCCCAATTGGGGCAGAGACCCAGTACTTC. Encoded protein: CASPIGAETQYF.

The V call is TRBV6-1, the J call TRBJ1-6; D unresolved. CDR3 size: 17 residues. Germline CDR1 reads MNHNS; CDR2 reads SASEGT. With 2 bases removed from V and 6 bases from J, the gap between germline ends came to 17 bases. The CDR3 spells CASSEPTRPSPNSPLHF. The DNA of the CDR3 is TGTGCCAGCAGTGAACCCACTCGACCTAGCCCTAATTCACCCCTCCACTTT.

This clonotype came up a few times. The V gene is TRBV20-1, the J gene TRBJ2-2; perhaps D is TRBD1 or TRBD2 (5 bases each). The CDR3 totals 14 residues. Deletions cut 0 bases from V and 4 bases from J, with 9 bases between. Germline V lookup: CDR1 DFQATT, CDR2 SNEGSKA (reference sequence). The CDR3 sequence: CSAREGTITGELFF. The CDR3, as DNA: TGCAGTGCTAGAGAGGGGACGATCACCGGGGAGCTGTTTTTT.

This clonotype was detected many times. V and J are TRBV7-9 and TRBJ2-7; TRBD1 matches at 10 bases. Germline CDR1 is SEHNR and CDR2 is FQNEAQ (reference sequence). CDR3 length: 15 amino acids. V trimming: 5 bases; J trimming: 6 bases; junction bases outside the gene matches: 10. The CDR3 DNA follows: TGTGCCAGCAGCCCTCGGACAGGGGGAGTAGCCGAGCAGTACTTC. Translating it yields CASSPRTGGVAEQYF.

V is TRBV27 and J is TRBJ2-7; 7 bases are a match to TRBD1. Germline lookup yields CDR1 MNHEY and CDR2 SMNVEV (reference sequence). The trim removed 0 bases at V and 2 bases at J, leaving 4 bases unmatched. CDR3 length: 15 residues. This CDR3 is CASSLSATGTYEQYF. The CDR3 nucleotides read TGTGCCAGCAGTTTATCCGCGACAGGGACCTACGAGCAGTACTTC.

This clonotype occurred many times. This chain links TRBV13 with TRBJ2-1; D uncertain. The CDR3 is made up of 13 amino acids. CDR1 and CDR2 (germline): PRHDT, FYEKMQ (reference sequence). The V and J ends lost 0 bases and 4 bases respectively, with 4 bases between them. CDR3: CASSLGQYNEQFF. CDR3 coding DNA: TGTGCCAGCAGCTTAGGACAGTACAATGAGCAGTTCTTC.

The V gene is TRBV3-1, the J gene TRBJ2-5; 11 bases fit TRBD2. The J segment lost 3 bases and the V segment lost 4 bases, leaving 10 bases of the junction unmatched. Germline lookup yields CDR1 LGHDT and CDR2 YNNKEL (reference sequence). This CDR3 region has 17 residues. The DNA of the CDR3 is TGTGCCAGCAGCCCCACGACCTTAGCGGGGGGGAAAGAGACCCAGTACTTC. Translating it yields CASSPTTLAGGKETQYF.

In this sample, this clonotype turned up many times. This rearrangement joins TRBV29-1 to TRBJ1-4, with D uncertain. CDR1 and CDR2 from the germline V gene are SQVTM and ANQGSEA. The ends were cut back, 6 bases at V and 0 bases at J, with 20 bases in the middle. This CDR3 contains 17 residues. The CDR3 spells CSVLWGSVFATNEKLFF. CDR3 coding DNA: TGCAGCGTCCTATGGGGTTCCGTCTTTGCAACTAATGAAAAACTGTTTTTT.

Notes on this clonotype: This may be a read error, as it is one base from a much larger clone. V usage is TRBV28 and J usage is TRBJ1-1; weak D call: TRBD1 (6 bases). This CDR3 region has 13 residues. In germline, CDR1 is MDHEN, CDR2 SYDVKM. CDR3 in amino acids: CASREKGEGEALF. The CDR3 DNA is TGTGCCAGCAGAGAGAAGGGCGAGGGGGAAGCTCTCTTT.

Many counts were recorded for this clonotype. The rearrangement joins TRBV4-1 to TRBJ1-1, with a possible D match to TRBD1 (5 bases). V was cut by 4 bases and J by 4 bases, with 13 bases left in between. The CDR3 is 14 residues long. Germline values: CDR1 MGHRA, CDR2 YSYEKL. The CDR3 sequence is CASSLGPLSTEAFF. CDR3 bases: TGCGCCAGCAGCCTGGGACCGCTGAGCACTGAAGCTTTCTTT.

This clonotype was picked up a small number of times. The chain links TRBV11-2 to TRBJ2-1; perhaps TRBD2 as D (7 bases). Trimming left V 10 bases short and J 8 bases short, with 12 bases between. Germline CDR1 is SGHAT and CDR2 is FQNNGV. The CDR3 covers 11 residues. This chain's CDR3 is CAIRGADEQFF. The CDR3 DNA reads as TGTGCCATCCGGGGGGCGGATGAGCAGTTCTTC.